The entry below gives a single T cell receptor beta chain sequence along with its context. The data were taken from a study of control samples from healthy donors and cancer patients. Profiling relied on immunoSEQ multiplex PCR, and the TCRdb table lists in-frame clones only, not all of them. This sample has about 100,000 clones; roughly 90% occur once, and the top ten carry 18%. Sequenced: blood. This clonotype was sampled from a woman aged 45-59 years in good health.

CDR3 sequence (DNA): TGTGCCAGCAGCTTCGGCGGGAGTGGGGAGCTGTTTTTT. The encoded protein is CASSFGGSGELFF. The gene calls are TRBV7-2 and TRBJ2-2; 7 bases are shared with TRBD2. CDR3 length equals 13 residues. V trimming: 3 bases; J trimming: 8 bases; junction bases outside the gene matches: 3. The germline V gene has CDR1 SGHTA and CDR2 FQGNSA.